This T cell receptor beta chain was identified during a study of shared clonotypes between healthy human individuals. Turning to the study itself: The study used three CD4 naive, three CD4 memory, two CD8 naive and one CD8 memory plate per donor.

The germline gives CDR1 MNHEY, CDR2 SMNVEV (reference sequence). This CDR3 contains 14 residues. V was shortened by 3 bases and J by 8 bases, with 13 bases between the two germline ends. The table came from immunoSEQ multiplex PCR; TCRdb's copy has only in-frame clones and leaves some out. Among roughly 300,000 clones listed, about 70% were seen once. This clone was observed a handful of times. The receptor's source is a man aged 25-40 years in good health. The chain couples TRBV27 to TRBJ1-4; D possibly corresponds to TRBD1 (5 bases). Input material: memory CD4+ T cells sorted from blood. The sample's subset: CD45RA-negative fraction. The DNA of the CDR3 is TGTGCCAGCAGTTTCAACGGGGCGCGGGAAAAACTGTTTTTT. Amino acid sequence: CASSFNGAREKLFF.